The sequence of this T cell receptor (beta chain) was determined in a study of blood T cell repertoires in COVID-19. Study-wide background: PBMCs, B-cell-depleted T cells, or T cells were the source of the cDNA or gDNA that made up the material.

This clone has only one observation. Clones were read by immunoSEQ multiplex PCR, and TCRdb kept only the in-frame ones, dropping some. The sample has about 150,000 clones, around 87% seen once. Germline lookup yields CDR1 SSHAT and CDR2 FNYEAQ (reference sequence). CDR3 length equals 14 residues. V was shortened by 2 bases and J by 7 bases, with 14 bases between the two germline ends. This clonotype was sampled from a man aged 18 to 29 with COVID-19, enrolled during active disease. What was sequenced was peripheral blood. This rearrangement joins TRBV7-7 to TRBJ2-5; D is ambiguous. For the CDR3, the DNA is TGTGCCAGCAGCTTATCTGACTGGAGAGGGACCCAGTACTTC. This translates into CASSLSDWRGTQYF.